This T cell receptor (beta chain) is from a study of HIV-infected patients and healthy controls. Per germline, CDR1 SGDLS and CDR2 YYNGEE. V dropped 4 bases and J dropped 2 bases, with 14 bases sitting between them. The CDR3 runs to 15 residues. The sample holds a few counts of this clonotype. In TCRdb, the 5' RACE reads were re-called with MiXCR into one record per CDR3 protein. Of over 55,000 distinct CDR3 sequences listed, less than 20% are singletons. The chain couples TRBV9 to TRBJ2-3; D gene uncertain. This receptor was obtained from a human donor in good health. Material for sequencing was CD4+ T cells from blood. CDR3 sequence (DNA): TGTGCCAGCAGCCTGCAGCTCTCCTCCACAGATACGCAGTATTTT. It specifies CASSLQLSSTDTQYF.